The 24 T cell receptor beta chains presented below share a single source sample, sequenced in a study of T cell changes during pregnancy in multiple sclerosis. Some clones are missing from TCRdb's copy, which holds only in-frame ones; the method was immunoSEQ multiplex PCR. The repertoire holds about 22,000 clones, with approximately 81% as singletons. The sample here was CD8+ T cells from peripheral blood mononuclear cells, taken before pregnancy. Source of these receptors: a female donor with multiple sclerosis, enrolled in a pregnancy study.

The chain has TRBV30 and TRBJ1-2, with a possible D match to TRBD1 (6 bases). Trimming left V 0 bases short and J 4 bases short, with 15 bases between. The CDR3 totals 15 residues. Germline-derived CDR1 and CDR2 are GTSNPN and SVGIG (reference sequence). The CDR3 reads CAWSVLGGAGYGYTF. CDR3 DNA: TGTGCCTGGAGTGTACTTGGGGGGGCCGGCTATGGCTACACCTTC.

This sequence joins TRBV13 and TRBJ1-6; the match to TRBD1 covers 11 bases. This CDR3 is built from 14 residues. The germline CDR1 and CDR2 sequences are PRHDT and FYEKMQ (reference sequence). Trimming removed 5 bases from V and 8 bases from J; junction bases left unmatched: 2. The CDR3 DNA is TGTGCCAGCAGCGGACAGGGGGCGGATTCACCCCTCCACTTT. Translation gives CASSGQGADSPLHF.

This chain joins TRBV27 and TRBJ2-7; D not certain. This CDR3 region has 11 residues. Germline loops: CDR1 MNHEY, CDR2 SMNVEV (reference sequence). With 4 bases removed from V and 4 bases from J, the gap between germline ends came to 5 bases. The CDR3 DNA is TGTGCCAGCAGTTCCGGTTACGAGCAGTACTTC. Translation gives CASSSGYEQYF.

This chain links TRBV7-2 with TRBJ1-4; 7 nucleotides agree with TRBD1. Trimming removed 3 bases from V and 2 bases from J; junction bases left unmatched: 6. The CDR3 covers 16 residues. Germline CDR1 SGHTA, CDR2 FQGNSA. The DNA for the CDR3 is TGTGCCAGCAGCTTCAGACAGGGAATGACTAATGAAAAACTGTTTTTT. It encodes CASSFRQGMTNEKLFF.

The V gene is TRBV6-5, the J gene TRBJ1-1, with TRBD1 as a possible D gene (5 bases). Looked up from germline, CDR1 is MNHEY and CDR2 is SVGAGI. Trimming cost V 2 bases and J 8 bases, with 9 bases left between them. The CDR3 consists of 12 residues. CDR3 sequence: CASSYGASEAFF. In DNA, the CDR3 is TGTGCCAGCAGTTACGGGGCGTCGGAAGCTTTCTTT.

The gene calls are TRBV5-6 and TRBJ2-7; D is unresolved. The CDR3 has 13 residues. Germline assignment: CDR1 SGHDT and CDR2 YYEEEE. Trimming removed 1 base at V and 2 bases at J, with 7 bases between. This CDR3 is CASSLQLPYEQYF. The CDR3 DNA reads TGTGCCAGCAGCTTGCAACTCCCCTACGAGCAGTACTTC.

V usage is TRBV9 and J usage is TRBJ2-3; 14 bases align to TRBD2. CDR3 length: 18 amino acids. Germline V gene data show CDR1 as SGDLS and CDR2 as YYNGEE. Unmatched junction bases numbered 9, after V lost 3 bases and J lost 3 bases. As DNA, the CDR3 is TGTGCCAGCAGCGAGTCCGGGACTAGCGGGAGAGAGACAGATACGCAGTATTTT. Its protein is CASSESGTSGRETDTQYF.

This clone was seen just once. The chain joins TRBV18 to TRBJ2-1, with 8 bases that match TRBD2. CDR1 is KGHSH and CDR2 is LQKENI in the germline V gene. The CDR3 is 13 residues long. J was trimmed by 7 bases and V by 7 bases; bases with no gene match: 6. The CDR3 region has the DNA TGTGCCAGCTTTAGCGGGACGGATAATGAGCAGTTCTTC. Encoded protein: CASFSGTDNEQFF.

The V gene is TRBV19, the J gene TRBJ1-5; no definite D call. The CDR3 sequence is 16 residues long. Trimming cost V 2 bases and J 0 bases, with 11 bases left between them. Germline loops: CDR1 LNHDA, CDR2 SQIVND (reference sequence). CDR3 DNA sequence: TGTGCCAGTAGTATAATCGGGGAGTATAGCAATCAGCCCCAGCATTTT. This sequence encodes CASSIIGEYSNQPQHF.

The V and J genes are TRBV30 and TRBJ2-7, with D possibly being TRBD2 (8 bases). The CDR3 runs 17 residues. Germline V gives CDR1 GTSNPN, CDR2 SVGIG (reference sequence). V lost 3 bases and J 2 bases, leaving 23 bases between the germline ends. The CDR3 sequence is CAWSAGGVGGQTYEQYF. DNA of the CDR3: TGTGCCTGGAGCGCCGGGGGGGTTGGGGGACAGACCTACGAGCAGTACTTC. The variable domain in full, completed from reference TRBV30 and TRBJ2-7, reads SQTIHQWPATLVQPVGSPLSLECTVEGTSNPNLYWYRQAAGRGLQLLFYSVGIGQISSEVPQNLSASRPQDRQFILSSKKLLLSDSGFYLCAWSAGGVGGQTYEQYFGPGTRLTVT.

The chain couples TRBV7-8 to TRBJ2-7; 7 bases fit TRBD2. Germline V gene sequence: CDR1 SGHVS, CDR2 FQNEAQ. The CDR3 is 15 amino acids. J was trimmed by 5 bases and V by 0 bases; bases with no gene match: 7. CDR3 amino acids: CASSLAGEGSHEQYF. The DNA for the CDR3 is TGTGCCAGCAGCTTAGCCGGGGAGGGCAGCCACGAGCAGTACTTC.

The V and J genes are TRBV5-1 and TRBJ1-1, with 10 positions matching TRBD1. The germline CDR1 and CDR2 sequences are SGHRS and YFSETQ. The junction had 7 bases not matched to a gene; V was cut back by 5 bases and J by 6 bases. There are 14 residues in the CDR3. This chain's CDR3 is CASRTGTGDPEAFF. In nucleotides, the CDR3 is TGCGCCAGCAGGACGGGGACAGGGGATCCTGAAGCTTTCTTT.

The chain joins TRBV6-5 to TRBJ2-1, with TRBD2 matching 8 bases. Germline loops: CDR1 MNHEY, CDR2 SVGAGI. With 8 bases clipped from V and 13 bases from J, the junction kept 10 bases outside the gene matches. CDR3 length equals 12 residues. For the CDR3, the DNA is TGTGCCAGCGGTCAAGTGGGGACTAGTCAGTTCTTC. Translated, it gives CASGQVGTSQFF.

This chain connects TRBV15 to TRBJ2-4, with 9 bases matching TRBD1. The germline CDR1 and CDR2 sequences are LNHNV and YYDKDF (reference sequence). Germline trimming cut 2 bases from V and 9 bases from J; bases unmatched to any gene: 11. The CDR3 is 16 amino acids. The chain's CDR3 is CATSRYRTGVSGIQYF. The DNA of the CDR3 is TGTGCCACCAGCAGATACCGGACAGGGGTGTCGGGCATTCAGTACTTC.

The V gene is TRBV30, the J gene TRBJ1-5, with TRBD1 as a possible D gene (5 bases). Germline V CDR1 and CDR2: GTSNPN, SVGIG (reference sequence). V lost 1 base, J lost 3 bases, and 7 bases lay in between. This CDR3 is 13 amino acids long. CDR3 loop: CAWSEQDNQPQHF. The CDR3 DNA reads as TGTGCCTGGAGTGAACAGGACAATCAGCCCCAGCATTTT. The full variable domain, its missing parts supplied by reference TRBV30 and TRBJ1-5, is SQTIHQWPATLVQPVGSPLSLECTVEGTSNPNLYWYRQAAGRGLQLLFYSVGIGQISSEVPQNLSASRPQDRQFILSSKKLLLSDSGFYLCAWSEQDNQPQHFGDGTRLSIL.

This clone has only one observation. The V call is TRBV4-2, the J call TRBJ2-1; 8 bases match TRBD2. The V gene's germline CDR1 is LGHNA and CDR2 YNFKEQ. This CDR3 is 15 amino acids long. Trimming at V came to 1 base and at J to 8 bases, leaving 7 bases not matched to a gene. The CDR3 DNA is TGTGCCAGCAGCCAAGGGCGGGAGGCATCGGATGAGCAGTTCTTC. Translating gives CASSQGREASDEQFF.

This clone was counted a few times. CDR3 loop: CASSFYRLELGEQYF. As DNA, the CDR3 is TGTGCCAGCAGTTTTTACCGACTAGAACTAGGCGAGCAGTACTTC. This chain links TRBV5-6 with TRBJ2-7, with TRBD2 as a possible D gene (6 bases). Germline CDR1 is SGHDT and CDR2 is YYEEEE. The length of the CDR3 is 15 residues. V was shortened by 5 bases and J by 6 bases, with 21 bases between the two germline ends.

The chain joins TRBV5-1 to TRBJ2-7, with 9 bases matching TRBD2. Germline V gene sequence: CDR1 SGHRS, CDR2 YFSETQ. The CDR3 length is 15 residues. Unmatched junction bases numbered 8, after V lost 4 bases and J lost 3 bases. The CDR3 region is CASSPTSGPYYEQYF. DNA for the CDR3: TGCGCCAGCAGCCCGACTAGCGGTCCGTACTACGAGCAGTACTTC. Full variable domain (rest looked up from reference TRBV5-1 and TRBJ2-7): KAGVTQTPRYLIKTRGQQVTLSCSPISGHRSVSWYQQTPGQGLQFLFEYFSETQRNKGNFPGRFSGRQFSNSRSEMNVSTLELGDSALYLCASSPTSGPYYEQYFGPGTRLTVT.

CDR3 region: CASSPPGQGVGTNEKLFF. DNA of the CDR3: TGTGCCAGCTCACCTCCGGGACAGGGTGTCGGCACTAATGAAAAACTGTTTTTT. This chain uses TRBV18 with TRBJ1-4; 9 positions match TRBD1. The ends lost 3 bases at V and 2 bases at J; junction bases unmatched: 10. The germline CDR1 and CDR2 sequences are KGHSH and LQKENI. The CDR3 has 18 residues.

The rearrangement uses TRBV28 and TRBJ1-1; D is undetermined. Germline V lookup: CDR1 MDHEN, CDR2 SYDVKM. The CDR3 covers 15 residues. V lost 5 bases and J lost 0, with 13 bases in between. CDR3 sequence: CASSPEGGMNTEAFF. In nucleotides, the CDR3 is TGTGCCAGCAGTCCCGAAGGCGGGATGAACACTGAAGCTTTCTTT.

The chain has TRBV7-2 and TRBJ2-5; 7 bases map to TRBD2. V lost 1 base, J lost 1 base, and 9 bases stayed unmatched. CDR1 is SGHTA and CDR2 is FQGNSA in the germline V gene. The CDR3 consists of 17 residues. CDR3 sequence (DNA): TGTGCCAGCAGCTTAGATTGGGGAGGCGGGGGCCAAGAGACCCAGTACTTC. Its protein is CASSLDWGGGGQETQYF.

This chain uses TRBV7-9 with TRBJ2-7; 9 bases fit TRBD2. This CDR3 has 14 amino acids. V shed 5 bases, J shed 0 bases, and the junction held 2 bases outside the gene matches. Germline V gene lookup returns CDR1 SEHNR and CDR2 FQNEAQ (reference sequence). In nucleotides, the CDR3 is TGTGCCAGCAGCAAGCGGGAGGACTCCTACGAGCAGTACTTC. Its translation is CASSKREDSYEQYF. Looking up the rest from reference TRBV7-9 and TRBJ2-7 gives the full variable domain: DTGVSQNPRHKITKRGQNVTFRCDPISEHNRLYWYRQTLGQGPEFLTYFQNEAQLEKSRLLSDRFSAERPKGSFSTLEIQRTEQGDSAMYLCASSKREDSYEQYFGPGTRLTVT.

This rearrangement joins TRBV30 to TRBJ1-3; D is possibly TRBD1 (6 bases). V was pared by 4 bases and J by 2 bases, with 6 bases between. The germline V gene has CDR1 GTSNPN and CDR2 SVGIG (reference sequence). CDR3 length: 12 residues. As DNA, the CDR3 is TGTGCCTGGAAGGGGGCTGGAAACACCATATATTTT. It specifies CAWKGAGNTIYF. Complete variable domain (other parts from reference TRBV30 and TRBJ1-3): SQTIHQWPATLVQPVGSPLSLECTVEGTSNPNLYWYRQAAGRGLQLLFYSVGIGQISSEVPQNLSASRPQDRQFILSSKKLLLSDSGFYLCAWKGAGNTIYFGEGSWLTVV.

The chain links TRBV19 to TRBJ2-4; 11 bases map to TRBD1. Trimming removed 1 base from V and 8 bases from J; junction bases left unmatched: 4. The CDR3 loop spans 15 amino acids. Germline assignment: CDR1 LNHDA and CDR2 SQIVND (reference sequence). The CDR3 reads CASSIGGDRGDIQYF. CDR3 nucleotide sequence: TGTGCCAGTAGTATAGGTGGGGACAGGGGGGACATTCAGTACTTC.